Listed below are T cell receptor beta chains from one sample, sequenced in a study of T-cell memory formation after mild COVID-19. Via MiXCR, TCRdb re-called the 5' RACE reads, giving one row per CDR3 protein. The repertoire holds roughly 130,000 distinct CDR3 sequences, with around a sixth as singletons. Sequenced input: PBMCs or a T cell subset sorted from them (not recorded which). Source of these receptors: an adult woman who had mild COVID-19 (a few samples of this study predate the infection). Cell type and time point are not known. The CDR3 runs from the conserved cysteine through the conserved F or W. The D gene is left open where the match is weak. Clone size appears in some rows only: once, few, many, or a class for an expanded clone.

clone_size	j_call	v_call	d_call	cdr3_aa	cdr3_nt
few	TRBJ2-2	TRBV11-3	.	CASSLTLTGELFF	TGTGCCAGCAGCTTAACATTGACCGGGGAGCTGTTTTTT
.	TRBJ2-3	TRBV11-3	.	CASSSGLDTQYF	TGTGCCAGCAGCTCAGGACTAGATACGCAGTATTTT
.	TRBJ1-1	TRBV7-9	TRBD1	CASSSSLTGTGTEAFF	TGTGCCAGCAGCTCGAGTCTGACAGGGACTGGCACTGAAGCTTTCTTT
.	TRBJ2-3	TRBV12-3/TRBV12-4	TRBD2	CASKGAGGPADTQYF	TGTGCCAGTAAGGGGGCGGGAGGGCCCGCAGATACGCAGTATTTT
.	TRBJ2-7	TRBV30	.	CAWSVAGVKYEQYF	TGTGCCTGGAGTGTAGCAGGGGTTAAGTACGAGCAGTACTTC
many	TRBJ2-5	TRBV9	TRBD2	CASSGGTIPGETQYF	TGTGCCAGCAGCGGAGGGACTATCCCGGGGGAGACCCAGTACTTC
.	TRBJ2-7	TRBV6-2/TRBV6-3	.	CASRSSGPSYEQYF	TGTGCCAGCAGATCTTCGGGGCCCTCCTACGAGCAGTACTTC
.	TRBJ1-5	TRBV28	.	CASSLGSAQPQHF	TGTGCCAGCAGTTTAGGGTCGGCTCAGCCCCAGCATTTT
many	TRBJ2-7	TRBV5-1	.	CASRRGRSHEQYF	TGCGCCAGCAGACGGGGGAGATCCCACGAGCAGTACTTC
few	TRBJ2-1	TRBV6-2/TRBV6-3	TRBD2	CASSGLGAPSEQFF	TGTGCCAGCAGTGGACTAGGAGCGCCCAGCGAGCAGTTCTTC
.	TRBJ1-3	TRBV4-3	TRBD1	CASSLTGNSGNTIYF	TGCGCCAGCAGCCTGACAGGGAACTCTGGAAACACCATATATTTT
many	TRBJ2-5	TRBV27	TRBD1	CASSSWGQSQETQYF	TGTGCCAGCAGTTCGTGGGGACAGAGCCAAGAGACCCAGTACTTC
.	TRBJ2-3	TRBV6-5	.	CASRPGGQRTDTQYF	TGTGCCAGCAGGCCCGGGGGGCAACGAACAGATACGCAGTATTTT
.	TRBJ2-6	TRBV7-9	TRBD1	CAGTQGQGAYGANVLNF	TGTGCCGGAACCCAGGGACAGGGGGCATATGGGGCCAACGTCCTGAATTTC
.	TRBJ1-4	TRBV5-1	.	CASSLDPSGEKLFF	TGCGCCAGCAGCTTGGATCCCTCCGGAGAAAAACTGTTTTTT
many	TRBJ2-7	TRBV5-6	.	CASSRRQAYSYEQYF	TGTGCCAGCAGCAGGAGACAGGCCTACTCCTACGAGCAGTACTTC
.	TRBJ1-2	TRBV28	.	CASSSGNRYGYTF	TGTGCCAGCAGTTCAGGGAACCGCTATGGCTACACCTTC
.	TRBJ1-1	TRBV5-1	.	CASSSRDTNTEAFF	TGCGCCAGCAGCTCCCGGGACACGAACACTGAAGCTTTCTTT
.	TRBJ2-7	TRBV4-1	.	CASSQGPRGPSSYEQYF	TGCGCCAGCAGCCAGGGACCTAGGGGCCCTAGCTCCTACGAGCAGTACTTC
.	TRBJ2-1	TRBV15	TRBD2	CATSIPFGGGALNEQFF	TGTGCCACCAGCATTCCGTTTGGCGGGGGGGCCCTCAATGAGCAGTTCTTC
.	TRBJ2-1	TRBV9	TRBD2	CASSVTSWAGVPDNEQFF	TGTGCCAGCAGCGTAACATCCTGGGCGGGAGTTCCAGACAATGAGCAGTTCTTC
few	TRBJ1-1	TRBV5-1	.	CASSTGVNTEAFF	TGCGCCAGCAGCACCGGGGTGAACACTGAAGCTTTCTTT
.	TRBJ1-2	TRBV30	.	CAWSAARVGYGYTF	TGTGCCTGGAGTGCAGCCCGGGTGGGCTATGGCTACACCTTC
.	TRBJ1-5	TRBV2	.	CASSEALGVSNQPQHF	TGTGCCAGCAGTGAAGCGCTCGGGGTGAGCAATCAGCCCCAGCATTTT
few	TRBJ2-5	TRBV7-2	.	CASSLGTSPRHF	TGTGCCAGCAGCTTGGGGACGTCCCCCAGGCACTTC
few	TRBJ1-5	TRBV5-1	.	CASSWGTGQGNQPQHF	TGCGCCAGCAGCTGGGGAACAGGGCAGGGGAATCAGCCCCAGCATTTT
few	TRBJ2-7	TRBV4-2	TRBD2	CASSHVGLAGAYEQYF	TGTGCCAGCAGCCACGTCGGACTAGCGGGGGCCTACGAGCAGTACTTC
.	TRBJ1-5	TRBV6-6	TRBD1	CASRSGGGSNQPQHF	TGTGCCAGCAGGTCAGGGGGTGGAAGCAATCAGCCCCAGCATTTT
.	TRBJ2-1	TRBV24-1	.	CATSAGWEQFF	TGTGCCACCAGTGCAGGTTGGGAGCAGTTCTTC
few	TRBJ2-1	TRBV7-7	TRBD2	CASSDRPGGGNEQFF	TGTGCCAGCAGCGACCGGCCGGGGGGGGGCAATGAGCAGTTCTTC
few	TRBJ1-1	TRBV7-9	.	CASSPAGVDTEAFF	TGTGCCAGCAGCCCAGCAGGGGTGGACACTGAAGCTTTCTTT
.	TRBJ1-3	TRBV29-1	.	CSVREPGNTIYF	TGCAGCGTACGGGAACCTGGAAACACCATATATTTT
few	TRBJ2-5	TRBV11-2	.	CASSLGSKETQYF	TGTGCCAGCAGCTTAGGCTCGAAAGAGACCCAGTACTTC
.	TRBJ2-3	TRBV27	.	CASSWDGRTDTQYF	TGTGCCAGCAGTTGGGACGGCCGCACAGATACGCAGTATTTT
.	TRBJ2-7	TRBV5-4	.	CASSSQGTGYEQYF	TGTGCCAGCAGCTCTCAGGGGACCGGATACGAGCAGTACTTC
few	TRBJ2-2	TRBV5-1	.	CASRQENTGELFF	TGCGCCAGCAGACAGGAGAACACCGGGGAGCTGTTTTTT
.	TRBJ2-5	TRBV13	.	CASSRPLETQYF	TGTGCCAGCAGCCGACCTTTGGAGACCCAGTACTTC
few	TRBJ2-7	TRBV12-5	TRBD2	CASGLVRSSGRFSSYEQYF	TGTGCTAGTGGTTTGGTACGGTCTAGCGGGAGGTTCAGCTCCTACGAGCAGTACTTC
.	TRBJ2-2	TRBV12-3/TRBV12-4	TRBD2	CASSLAGLAGTNTGELFF	TGTGCCAGCAGTTTAGCGGGACTAGCGGGAACGAACACCGGGGAGCTGTTTTTT
.	TRBJ1-2	TRBV19	.	CASSRAENYGYTF	TGTGCCAGTAGTAGGGCCGAGAACTATGGCTACACCTTC
.	TRBJ2-3	TRBV29-1	TRBD2	CSGVGTSGLTDTQYF	TGCAGCGGGGTGGGGACTAGCGGACTCACAGATACGCAGTATTTT
few	TRBJ1-6	TRBV7-9	.	CASSLGYSYNSPLHF	TGTGCCAGCAGCTTAGGTTATTCCTATAATTCACCCCTCCACTTT
few	TRBJ2-3	TRBV15	.	CATSRGSPSGTDTQYF	TGTGCCACCAGCAGAGGAAGCCCCAGTGGCACAGATACGCAGTATTTT
few	TRBJ2-3	TRBV19	.	CASSPWLGVGTDTQYF	TGTGCCAGTAGCCCGTGGTTGGGAGTCGGCACAGATACGCAGTATTTT
.	TRBJ2-7	TRBV6-2/TRBV6-3	TRBD2	CASSTYETSGREDYEQYF	TGTGCCAGCAGTACCTATGAGACTAGCGGGAGGGAGGACTACGAGCAGTACTTC
.	TRBJ1-1	TRBV20-1	.	CSAPITANTEAFF	TGCAGTGCTCCCATCACCGCGAACACTGAAGCTTTCTTT
few	TRBJ2-6	TRBV4-2	TRBD1	CASSQDINRGRTTGANVLTF	TGTGCCAGCAGCCAAGATATTAACAGGGGGAGAACGACTGGGGCCAACGTCCTGACTTTC
.	TRBJ2-7	TRBV7-9	TRBD1	CASSSPTGVLQGRLYEQYF	TGTGCCAGCAGCTCCCCGACAGGGGTTCTACAAGGGAGGCTTTACGAGCAGTACTTC
once	TRBJ1-1	TRBV15	.	CATSRERGIHTEAFF	TGTGCCACCAGCAGAGAGAGGGGGATACACACTGAAGCTTTCTTT
.	TRBJ1-2	TRBV20-1	TRBD1	CSAQGQGISYGYTF	TGCAGTGCGCAGGGACAGGGAATCTCCTATGGCTACACCTTC